The source of this T cell receptor beta chain is a study of blood T cell repertoires in COVID-19. Measured with immunoSEQ multiplex PCR; TCRdb has only the in-frame clones, and not every one. This sample has about 180,000 clones, with approximately 83% found just once. Only one count was recorded for this clone. Germline-derived CDR1 and CDR2 are LGHDT and YNNKEL (reference sequence). The V gene end was trimmed by 8 bases and the J gene end by 3 bases; junction bases not matched to a gene: 9. This CDR3 is 18 amino acids long. This clonotype was obtained from a human donor with active or convalescent COVID-19. The donor label of this sample is uncertain. The J gene is TRBJ2-2, the V gene TRBV3-1 (or the pseudogene TRBV3-2); 16 bases are shared with TRBD2. Sequenced material: peripheral blood. CDR3 sequence: CASGGTSGGESHTGELFF. Here the CDR3 DNA reads TGTGCCAGCGGAGGGACTAGCGGGGGGGAGTCGCACACCGGGGAGCTGTTTTTT.